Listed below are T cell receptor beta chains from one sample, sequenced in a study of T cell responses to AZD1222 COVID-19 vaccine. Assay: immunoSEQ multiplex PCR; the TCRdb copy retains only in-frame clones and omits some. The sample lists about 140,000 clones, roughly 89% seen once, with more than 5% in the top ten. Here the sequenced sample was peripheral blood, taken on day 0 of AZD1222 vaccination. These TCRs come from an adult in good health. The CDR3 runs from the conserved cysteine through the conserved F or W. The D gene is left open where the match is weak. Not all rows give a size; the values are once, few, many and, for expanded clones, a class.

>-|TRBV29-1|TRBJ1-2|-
TGCAGCGTTGAACTGGGCTATGGCTACACCTTC
CSVELGYGYTF
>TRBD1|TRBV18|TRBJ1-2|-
TGTGCCAGCTCACCACCGGTCCTTACAGGGGGTGACTATGGCTACACCTTC
CASSPPVLTGGDYGYTF
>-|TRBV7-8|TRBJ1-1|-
TGTGCCAGCAGCCAATCCAGACAGACTGAAGCTTTCTTT
CASSQSRQTEAFF
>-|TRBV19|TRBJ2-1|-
TGTGCCACCCTGGGGGGCCGCGACAATGAGCAGTTCTTC
CATLGGRDNEQFF
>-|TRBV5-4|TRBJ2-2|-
TGTGCCAGCAGCTCGGGGGTGGCCGAGGCCGGGGAGCTGTTTTTT
CASSSGVAEAGELFF
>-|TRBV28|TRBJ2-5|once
TGTGCCAGCAGTCCGGACCAGCGGGAGACCCAGTACTTC
CASSPDQRETQYF
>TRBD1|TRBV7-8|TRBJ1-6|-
TGTGCCAGCAGCTTTACAGGGGGCGATTCACCCCTCCACTTT
CASSFTGGDSPLHF
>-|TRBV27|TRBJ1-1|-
TGTGCCAGCAGTTTCGACGTTAACACTGAAGCTTTCTTT
CASSFDVNTEAFF
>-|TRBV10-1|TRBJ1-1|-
TGCGCCAGCAGTGAGTCGTCAGGACGGGGCCTGAACACTGAAGCTTTCTTT
CASSESSGRGLNTEAFF
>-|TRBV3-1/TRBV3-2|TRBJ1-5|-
TGTGCCAGCAGCCAATACGGGCGGGACAATCAGCCCCAGCATTTT
CASSQYGRDNQPQHF
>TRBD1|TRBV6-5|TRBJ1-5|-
TGTGCCAGCAGTATACAGGGGGCTCAGCCCCAGCATTTT
CASSIQGAQPQHF
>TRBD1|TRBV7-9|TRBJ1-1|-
TGTGCCAGCAGCTTAGGGACAGGGTGGACTGAAGCTTTCTTT
CASSLGTGWTEAFF
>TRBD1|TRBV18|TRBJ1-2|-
TGTGCCAGCTCACCCCCAGGGACAGCCGTTAACTATGGCTACACCTTC
CASSPPGTAVNYGYTF
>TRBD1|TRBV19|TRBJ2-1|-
TGTGCCAGTAGTCCCGGGACAGTTTACAATGAGCAGTTCTTC
CASSPGTVYNEQFF
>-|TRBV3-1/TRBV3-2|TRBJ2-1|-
TGTGCCAGCAGCCCCATCGAGGCTAGTGGGGTCAATGAGCAGTTCTTC
CASSPIEASGVNEQFF
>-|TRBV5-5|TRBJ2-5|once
TGTGCCAGCAGCAACCCGGGACAAGAGACCCAGTACTTC
CASSNPGQETQYF
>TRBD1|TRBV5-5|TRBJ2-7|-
TGTGCCAGCAGCTGGCCCCAGGGACAGGGGAACCCCCTGGAACACTACGAGCAGTACTTC
CASSWPQGQGNPLEHYEQYF
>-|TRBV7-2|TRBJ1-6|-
TGTGCCAGCAGCTTAAATCTAGTCAAAAATTCACCCCTCCACTTT
CASSLNLVKNSPLHF
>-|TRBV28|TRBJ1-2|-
TGTGCCAGCAGCGCACGGTATGGCTACACCTTC
CASSARYGYTF
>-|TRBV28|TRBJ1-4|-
TGTGCCAGCAGTTTTGGCGGGGAAGCTAATGAAAAACTGTTTTTT
CASSFGGEANEKLFF
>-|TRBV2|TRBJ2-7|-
TGTGCCAGCAGCCACAGGGAACGGCACGAGCAGTACTTC
CASSHRERHEQYF
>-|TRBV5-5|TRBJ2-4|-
TGTGCCAGCAGCTTGGGCGGGACCCACCTAGCCAAAAACATTCAGTACTTC
CASSLGGTHLAKNIQYF
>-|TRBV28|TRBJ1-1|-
TGTGCCAGCAGTTTGTTAGGCGTCTATAAAGCTTTCTTT
CASSLLGVYKAFF
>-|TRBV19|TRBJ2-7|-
TGTGCCAGTAGTATTTTATCAGGAGCAATTTACGAGCAGTACTTC
CASSILSGAIYEQYF
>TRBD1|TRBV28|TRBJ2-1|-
TGTGCCAGTGGGGCAGGGGGCAATGAGCAGTTCTTC
CASGAGGNEQFF
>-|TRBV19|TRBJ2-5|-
TGTGCCAGTAAGGGGGACATACGTCTAGAGACCCAGTACTTC
CASKGDIRLETQYF
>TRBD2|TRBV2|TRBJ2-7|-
TGTGCCAGCAGCTATAGGACTAGCGGGACTGGCGAGCAGTACTTC
CASSYRTSGTGEQYF
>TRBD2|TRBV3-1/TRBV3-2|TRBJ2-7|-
TGTGCCAGCAGCCAACAACTAGCGGGAGGGTACTACGAGCAGTACTTC
CASSQQLAGGYYEQYF
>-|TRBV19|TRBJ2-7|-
TGTGCCAGTAGTACCCCAGGGAATATCTACGAGCAGTACTTC
CASSTPGNIYEQYF
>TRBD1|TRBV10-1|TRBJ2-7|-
TGCGCCAGCAGAGGGGGCAGGGTGCCTGGCGAGCAGTACTTC
CASRGGRVPGEQYF
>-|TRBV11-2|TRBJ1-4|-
TGTGCCAGCAGCTCTAATCGGGACATGTTTTTT
CASSSNRDMFF
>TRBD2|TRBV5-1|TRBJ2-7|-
TGCGCCAGCAGCTTGAGAGTGGCGGGAGGGTTAGGCGAGCAGTACTTC
CASSLRVAGGLGEQYF
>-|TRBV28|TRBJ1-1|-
TGTGCCAGCAGGACCGAAGCGGGTTCCACTGAAGCTTTCTTT
CASRTEAGSTEAFF
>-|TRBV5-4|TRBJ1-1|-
TGTGCCAGCAGCTTTGTCGGGCCGGAGGGCGGGGAAGCTTTCTTT
CASSFVGPEGGEAFF
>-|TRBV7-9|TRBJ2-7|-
TGTGCCAGCGGCACCCCCTACGAGCAGTACTTC
CASGTPYEQYF
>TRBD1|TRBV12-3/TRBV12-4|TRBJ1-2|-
TGTGCCAGCAGCCATGGACAGGTCTATGGCTACACCTTC
CASSHGQVYGYTF
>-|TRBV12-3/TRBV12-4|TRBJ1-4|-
TGTGCCAGCAGTTTCTATGAAAAACTGTTTTTT
CASSFYEKLFF
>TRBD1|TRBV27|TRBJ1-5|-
TGTGCCAGCAGACTGGGACAGCTCGACAATCAGCCCCAGCATTTT
CASRLGQLDNQPQHF
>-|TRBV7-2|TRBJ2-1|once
TGTGCCAGCAGCTTATGGACGCAGGGCCAGTTCTTC
CASSLWTQGQFF
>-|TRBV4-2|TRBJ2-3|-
TGTGCCAGCAGCCAAGGGCTAGGGGGAGATACGCAGTATTTT
CASSQGLGGDTQYF